This TCR beta chain was sequenced during a study of CD8+CD57+ T cells in acquired aplastic anemia. Whoever was chosen for sequencing had shown CD8+CD57+ cell expansion by flow cytometry. This clonotype was seen only a few times. The antigen remains unidentified. General study points: Common to patients and controls were roughly 30 CD8+ CDR3 sequences.

Genomic DNA served as template for TCR beta VDJ and CDR3 profiling. TCRdb analysed the reads with MiXCR anew, one entry per CDR3 protein. The table has under 500,000 distinct CDR3 sequences, approximately 32% seen once; the top ten hold around 0.82%. The CDR3 extends over 13 amino acids. V was clipped by 10 bases and J by 6 bases, with 19 bases between them. Germline-derived CDR1 and CDR2 are SNHLY and FYNNEI. V usage is TRBV2 and J usage is TRBJ2-7, with a tentative D call TRBD1 (6 bases). Sequenced input: sorted CD4+, CD8+, or CD8+CD57+ T cells (not recorded which) from PBMCs. The TCR comes from a human donor with aplastic anemia. In DNA form, the CDR3 reads TGTGCCACTACGAATGGACAGAGAGCCGAGCAGTACTTC. Translation: CATTNGQRAEQYF.